Presented here are 9 T cell receptor beta chains from one specimen sequenced in a study of vaccination and CD4 T cells after COVID-19. As to treatment: roughly 10-day PBMC culture with coronavirus spike peptide pools or control peptides (ViraFEST assay). CD4+ T lymphocytes from the unexposed donor were collected before the COVID-19 pandemic (2011-2018). Scientists ran DNA taken from cultured CD4+ T cells through the Oncomine TCR Beta short-read assay for sequencing. The source of extracted genomic DNA was cultured CD4+ T cells. TCRdb ran MiXCR on the PCR reads and lists one entry per CDR3 protein. The sample lists some 8,500 distinct CDR3 sequences; approximately 35% were seen once. No cognate antigen is known for these TCRs. Material: CD4+ T cells from blood, cultured in vitro. The origin of the receptors is a human donor in good health.

This chain joins TRBV19 and TRBJ1-2; D is ambiguous. V was trimmed by 4 bases and J by 7 bases, leaving 13 bases between them. CDR3 length: 13 amino acids. Germline CDR1 reads LNHDA; CDR2 reads SQIVND (reference sequence). CDR3 DNA: TGTGCCAGTAGTACCTTTTCAGATGGTGGCTACACCTTC. It translates to CASSTFSDGGYTF.

The sample holds a few counts of this clonotype. The rearrangement joins TRBV6-1 to TRBJ1-1; 7 bases line up with TRBD1. Trimming cost V 5 bases and J 1 base; bases outside gene matches: 4. In germline, CDR1 is MNHNS, CDR2 SASEGT. This CDR3 region has 14 residues. The CDR3 coding sequence is TGTGCCAGCAGTAGGGACAGACAGAACACTGAAGCTTTCTTT. It specifies CASSRDRQNTEAFF.

In DNA form, the CDR3 reads TGTGCCAGCAGCCCGGCTCGGGAGGGGGACCAGTATTTT. Encoded protein: CASSPAREGDQYF. This chain joins TRBV6-4 and TRBJ2-3, with TRBD2 identical over 8 bases. Germline-derived CDR1 and CDR2 are MRHNA and SNTAGT. The V and J ends lost 6 bases and 12 bases, in that order; junction bases with no gene match: 11. This CDR3 comprises 13 residues.

This chain links TRBV7-8 with TRBJ2-2; D is unclear. Between the trimmed V and J ends, which lost 9 bases and 4 bases, there was a span of 6 bases. The CDR3 is made up of 11 amino acids. Germline V gene lookup returns CDR1 SGHVS and CDR2 FQNEAQ. The DNA for the CDR3 is TGTGCCAGTGGGGTCACCGGGGAGCTGTTTTTT. Its translation is CASGVTGELFF.

The chain has TRBV7-8 and TRBJ2-7, with 16 nucleotides matching TRBD2. Losses at the gene ends were 6 bases for V and 3 bases for J; bases not matched to a gene: 20. This CDR3 region has 21 residues. Germline loops: CDR1 SGHVS, CDR2 FQNEAQ. CDR3 protein: CASSFNPRGTSGRARFYEQYF. DNA of the CDR3: TGTGCCAGCAGTTTTAACCCCCGGGGGACTAGCGGGAGGGCGCGATTCTACGAGCAGTACTTC.

There are a few counts of this clonotype. The chain joins TRBV29-1 to TRBJ2-1; tentatively, D is TRBD2 (5 bases). This CDR3 contains 14 residues. The V end lost 6 bases, the J end lost 0 bases, and 12 bases lay between the germline ends. Per the germline V gene, CDR1 is SQVTM and CDR2 is ANQGSEA. The CDR3: CSVSSGSSYNEQFF. The CDR3 DNA reads as TGCAGCGTCTCGAGCGGAAGCTCCTACAATGAGCAGTTCTTC.

The rearrangement joins TRBV28 to TRBJ2-1; D gene ambiguous. From germline, CDR1 is MDHEN and CDR2 SYDVKM. V was pared by 5 bases and J by 7 bases, with 9 bases between. The CDR3 loop spans 12 amino acids. The CDR3 sequence is CASSRSRNEQFF. In DNA form, the CDR3 reads TGTGCCAGCAGTAGGAGTCGGAATGAGCAGTTCTTC.

This clonotype was seen a handful of times. The chain uses TRBV20-1 and TRBJ1-5; D is unclear. This CDR3 is 19 amino acids long. The V gene's germline CDR1 is DFQATT and CDR2 SNEGSKA (reference sequence). Trimming left V 2 bases short and J 3 bases short, with 26 bases between. Here the CDR3 DNA reads TGCAGTGCTAGAAGTCTGAATGATGACACATCCTTCTTCAATCAGCCCCAGCATTTT. Translating gives CSARSLNDDTSFFNQPQHF.

The chain is built from TRBV6-2 or TRBV6-3 and TRBJ2-2, with D perhaps TRBD2 (6 bases). V lost 3 bases, J lost 9 bases, and 17 bases lay in between. The CDR3 runs 15 residues. Germline assignment: CDR1 MNHEY and CDR2 SVGEGT. CDR3 sequence (DNA): TGTGCCAGCAGTTATACCGGGACTCTTACCAGGGAGCTGTTTTTT. It codes for CASSYTGTLTRELFF.